Described below is a single TCR beta chain sequence and its context. This table comes from immunoSEQ multiplex PCR, and its TCRdb copy is limited to in-frame clones, with some not included. This table holds about 2 million clones, about 95% found once. Trimming removed 1 base at V and 3 bases at J, with 9 bases between. The CDR3 extends over 14 amino acids. CDR1 LNHDA and CDR2 SQIVND come from the germline V gene (reference sequence). The data were obtained in a study of shared clonotypes between healthy human individuals. The overall study: The cohort had two women and a few men, ages 18 to 49.

Specimen: naive CD4+ T cells sorted from blood. Subset described: CD45RA+ positively selected. This TCR derives from a young man in good health. This chain uses TRBV19 with TRBJ1-2; D perhaps matches TRBD1 (5 bases). CDR3 coding DNA: TGTGCCAGTAGTATAGGGCAGGGCGACTATGGCTACACCTTC. This encodes CASSIGQGDYGYTF.